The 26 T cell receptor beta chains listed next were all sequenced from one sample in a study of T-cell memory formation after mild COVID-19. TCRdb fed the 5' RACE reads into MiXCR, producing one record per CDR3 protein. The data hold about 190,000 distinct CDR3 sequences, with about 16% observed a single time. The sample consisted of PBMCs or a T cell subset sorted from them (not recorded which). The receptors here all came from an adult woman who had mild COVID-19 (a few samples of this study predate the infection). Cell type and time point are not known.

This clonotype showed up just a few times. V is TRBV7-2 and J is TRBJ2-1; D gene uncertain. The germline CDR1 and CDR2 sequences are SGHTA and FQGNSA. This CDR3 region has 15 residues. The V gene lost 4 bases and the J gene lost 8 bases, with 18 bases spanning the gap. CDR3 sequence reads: CASSSQRISRDEQFF. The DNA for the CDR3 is TGTGCCAGCAGCTCCCAAAGGATTAGCCGGGATGAGCAGTTCTTC.

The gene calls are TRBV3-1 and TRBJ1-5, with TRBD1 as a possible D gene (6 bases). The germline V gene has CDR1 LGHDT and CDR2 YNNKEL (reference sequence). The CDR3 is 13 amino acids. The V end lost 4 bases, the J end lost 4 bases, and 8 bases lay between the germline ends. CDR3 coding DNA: TGTGCCAGCAGCCGGGACATAAATCAGCCCCAGCATTTT. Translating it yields CASSRDINQPQHF.

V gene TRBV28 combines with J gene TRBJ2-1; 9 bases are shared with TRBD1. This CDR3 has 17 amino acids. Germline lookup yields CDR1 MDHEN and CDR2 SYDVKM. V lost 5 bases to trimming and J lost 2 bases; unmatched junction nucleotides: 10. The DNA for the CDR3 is TGTGCCAGCAGTACCTTAGGGACAGGGATACCCTACAATGAGCAGTTCTTC. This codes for CASSTLGTGIPYNEQFF.

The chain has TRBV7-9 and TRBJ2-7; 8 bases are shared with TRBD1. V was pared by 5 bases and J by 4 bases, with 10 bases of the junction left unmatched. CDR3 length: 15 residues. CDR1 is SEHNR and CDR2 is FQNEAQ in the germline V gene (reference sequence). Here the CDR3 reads CASSPRQGRFYEQYF. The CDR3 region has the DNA TGTGCCAGCAGCCCGAGACAGGGGCGATTTTACGAGCAGTACTTC.

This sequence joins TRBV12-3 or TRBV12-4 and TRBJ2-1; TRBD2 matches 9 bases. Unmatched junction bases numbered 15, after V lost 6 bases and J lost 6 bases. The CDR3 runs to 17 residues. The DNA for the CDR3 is TGTGCCAGCAGCCGTAAGAATAGCGGGAGAAGATCCAATGAGCAGTTCTTC. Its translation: CASSRKNSGRRSNEQFF.

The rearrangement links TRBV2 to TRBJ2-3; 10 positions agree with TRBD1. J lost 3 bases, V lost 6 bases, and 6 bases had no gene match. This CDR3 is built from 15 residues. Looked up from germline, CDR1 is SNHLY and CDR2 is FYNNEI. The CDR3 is CASSGQGVSTDTQYF. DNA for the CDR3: TGTGCCAGCAGCGGACAGGGGGTCTCAACAGATACGCAGTATTTT.

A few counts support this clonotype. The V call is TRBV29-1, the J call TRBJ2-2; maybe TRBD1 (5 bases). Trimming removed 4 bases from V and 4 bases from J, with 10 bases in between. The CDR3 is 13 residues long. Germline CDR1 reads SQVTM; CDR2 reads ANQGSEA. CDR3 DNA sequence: TGCAGCGTTGTTGGACAAAGCACCGGGGAGCTGTTTTTT. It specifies CSVVGQSTGELFF.

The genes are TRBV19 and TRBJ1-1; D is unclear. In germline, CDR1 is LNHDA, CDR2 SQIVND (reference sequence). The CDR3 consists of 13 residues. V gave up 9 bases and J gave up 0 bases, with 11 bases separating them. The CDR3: CASRRQLNTEAFF. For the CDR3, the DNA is TGTGCCAGCAGAAGACAACTGAACACTGAAGCTTTCTTT.

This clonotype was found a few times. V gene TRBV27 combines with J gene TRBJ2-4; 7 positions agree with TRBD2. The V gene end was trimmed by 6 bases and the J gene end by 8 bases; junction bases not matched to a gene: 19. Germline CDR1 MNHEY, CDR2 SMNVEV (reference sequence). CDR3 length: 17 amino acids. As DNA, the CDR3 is TGTGCCAGCAGCCTAACAGCAGCGGGAACGGGGGGATACATTCAGTACTTC. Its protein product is CASSLTAAGTGGYIQYF.

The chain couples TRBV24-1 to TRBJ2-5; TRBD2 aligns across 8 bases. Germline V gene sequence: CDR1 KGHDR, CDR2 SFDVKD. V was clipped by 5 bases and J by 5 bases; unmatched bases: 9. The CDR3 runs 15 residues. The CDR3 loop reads CATSVGGDKGETQYF. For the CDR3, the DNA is TGTGCCACCAGTGTCGGGGGGGATAAGGGGGAGACCCAGTACTTC.

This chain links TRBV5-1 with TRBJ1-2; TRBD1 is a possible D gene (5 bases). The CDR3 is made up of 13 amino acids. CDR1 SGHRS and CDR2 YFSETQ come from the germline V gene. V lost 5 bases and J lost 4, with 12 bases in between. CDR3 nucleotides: TGCGCCAGCAGGGGGCGACAGAGCTATGGCTACACCTTC. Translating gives CASRGRQSYGYTF.

CDR3 in DNA: TGTGCCAGCAGCCCCGGACCCTTGATCAGCACAGATACGCAGTATTTT. Translating gives CASSPGPLISTDTQYF. The chain has TRBV7-2 and TRBJ2-3; D ambiguous. V was shortened by 5 bases and J by 0 bases, with 15 bases between the two germline ends. This CDR3 contains 16 residues. CDR1 and CDR2 from the germline V gene are SGHTA and FQGNSA.

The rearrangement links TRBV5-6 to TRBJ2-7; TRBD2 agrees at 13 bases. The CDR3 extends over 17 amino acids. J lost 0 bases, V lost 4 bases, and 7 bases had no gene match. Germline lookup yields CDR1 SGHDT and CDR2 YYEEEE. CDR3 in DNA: TGTGCCAGCAGCCTAGGACTAGCGGGGGCCGGCTCCTACGAGCAGTACTTC. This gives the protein CASSLGLAGAGSYEQYF.

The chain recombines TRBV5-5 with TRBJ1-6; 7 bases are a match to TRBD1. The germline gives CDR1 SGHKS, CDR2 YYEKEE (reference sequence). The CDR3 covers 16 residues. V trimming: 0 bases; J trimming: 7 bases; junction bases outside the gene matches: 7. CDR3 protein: CASSLARGGMNSPLHF. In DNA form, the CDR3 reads TGTGCCAGCAGCTTGGCCAGGGGGGGGATGAATTCACCCCTCCACTTT. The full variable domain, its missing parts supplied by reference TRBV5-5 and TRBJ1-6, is DAGVTQSPTHLIKTRGQQVTLRCSPISGHKSVSWYQQVLGQGPQFIFQYYEKEERGRGNFPDRFSARQFPNYSSELNVNALLLGDSALYLCASSLARGGMNSPLHFGNGTRLTVT.

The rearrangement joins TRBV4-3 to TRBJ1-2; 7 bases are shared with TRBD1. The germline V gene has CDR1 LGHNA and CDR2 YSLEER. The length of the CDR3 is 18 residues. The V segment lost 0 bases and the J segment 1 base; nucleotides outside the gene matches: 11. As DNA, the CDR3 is TGCGCCAGCAGCCAAGATACTATTGGGACAGATCTTAACTATGGCTACACCTTC. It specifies CASSQDTIGTDLNYGYTF.

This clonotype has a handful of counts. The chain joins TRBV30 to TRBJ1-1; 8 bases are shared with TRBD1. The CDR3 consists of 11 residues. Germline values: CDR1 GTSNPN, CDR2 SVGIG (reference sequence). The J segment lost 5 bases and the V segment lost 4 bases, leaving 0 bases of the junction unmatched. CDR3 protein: CAWNRGTEAFF. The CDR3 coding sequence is TGTGCCTGGAACAGGGGGACTGAAGCTTTCTTT.

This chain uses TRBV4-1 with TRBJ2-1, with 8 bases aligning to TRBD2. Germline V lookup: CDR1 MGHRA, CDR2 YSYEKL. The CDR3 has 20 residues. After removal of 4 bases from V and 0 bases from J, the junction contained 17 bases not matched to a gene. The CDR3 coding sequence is TGCGCCAGCAGCCGGCCAAAGGTAGGAGCGGGGGCAAGCTCCTACAATGAGCAGTTCTTC. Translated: CASSRPKVGAGASSYNEQFF.

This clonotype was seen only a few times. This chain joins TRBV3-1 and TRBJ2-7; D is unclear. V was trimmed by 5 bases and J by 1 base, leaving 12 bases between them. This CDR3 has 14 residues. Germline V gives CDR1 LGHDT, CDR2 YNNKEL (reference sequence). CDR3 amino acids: CASSKGGGSYEQYF. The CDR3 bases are TGTGCCAGCAGCAAAGGCGGCGGATCCTACGAGCAGTACTTC.

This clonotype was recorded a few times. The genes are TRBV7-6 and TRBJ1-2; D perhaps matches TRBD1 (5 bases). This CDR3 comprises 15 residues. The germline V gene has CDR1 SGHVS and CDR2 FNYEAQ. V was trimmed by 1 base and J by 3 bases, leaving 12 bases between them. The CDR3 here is CASSLEGPQHYGYTF. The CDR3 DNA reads TGTGCCAGCAGCTTAGAGGGACCGCAACACTATGGCTACACCTTC.

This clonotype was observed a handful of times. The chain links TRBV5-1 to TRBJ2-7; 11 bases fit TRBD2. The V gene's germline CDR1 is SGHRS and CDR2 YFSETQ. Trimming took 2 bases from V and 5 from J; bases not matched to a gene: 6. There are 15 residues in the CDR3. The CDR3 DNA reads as TGCGCCAGCAGCTTCTCTAGCGGGAGGTGGAACGAGCAGTACTTC. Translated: CASSFSSGRWNEQYF.

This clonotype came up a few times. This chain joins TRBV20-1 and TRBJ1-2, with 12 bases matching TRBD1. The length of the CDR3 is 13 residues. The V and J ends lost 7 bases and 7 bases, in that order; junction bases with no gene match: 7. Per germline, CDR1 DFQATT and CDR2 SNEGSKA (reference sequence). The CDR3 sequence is CSDAGQGASGYTF. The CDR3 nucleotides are TGCAGTGACGCGGGACAGGGGGCCTCTGGCTACACCTTC.

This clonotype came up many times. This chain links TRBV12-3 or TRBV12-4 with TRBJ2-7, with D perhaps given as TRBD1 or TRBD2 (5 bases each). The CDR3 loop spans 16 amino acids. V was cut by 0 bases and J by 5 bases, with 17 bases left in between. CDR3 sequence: CASSLAPGSRGDEQYF. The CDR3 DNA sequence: TGTGCCAGCAGTTTAGCCCCCGGAAGTCGAGGGGACGAGCAGTACTTC.

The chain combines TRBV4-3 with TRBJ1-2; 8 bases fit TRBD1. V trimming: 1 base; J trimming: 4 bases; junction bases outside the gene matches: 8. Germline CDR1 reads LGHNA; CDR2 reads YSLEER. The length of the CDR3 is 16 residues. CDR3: CASSQVATGDPYGYTF. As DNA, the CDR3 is TGCGCCAGCAGCCAAGTGGCGACAGGGGACCCCTATGGCTACACCTTC.

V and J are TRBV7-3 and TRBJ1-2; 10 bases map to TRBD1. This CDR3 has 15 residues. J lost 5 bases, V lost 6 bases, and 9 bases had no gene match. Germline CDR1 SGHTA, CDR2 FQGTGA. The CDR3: CASSQDRGWVYGYTF. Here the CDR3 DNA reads TGTGCCAGCAGTCAGGACAGGGGGTGGGTGTATGGCTACACCTTC.

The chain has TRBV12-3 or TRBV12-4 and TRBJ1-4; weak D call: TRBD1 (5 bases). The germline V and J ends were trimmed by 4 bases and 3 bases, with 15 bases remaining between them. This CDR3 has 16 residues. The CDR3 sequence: CASSSNSGGANEKLFF. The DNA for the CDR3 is TGTGCCAGCAGTTCTAATTCGGGGGGTGCTAATGAAAAACTGTTTTTT.

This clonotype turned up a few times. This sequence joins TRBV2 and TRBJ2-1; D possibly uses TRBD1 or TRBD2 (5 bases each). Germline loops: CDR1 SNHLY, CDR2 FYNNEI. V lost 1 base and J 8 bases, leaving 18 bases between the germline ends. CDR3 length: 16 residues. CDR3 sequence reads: CASSEEGGGVGHEQFF. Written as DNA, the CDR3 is TGTGCCAGCAGTGAAGAGGGTGGGGGAGTCGGACATGAGCAGTTCTTC.